This entry concerns a single T cell receptor (beta chain). This clone has more than one count but fewer than ten. Its antigen target is currently unknown. Base qualities are not recorded, but no much larger clone differs from it by a single base. Genomic DNA was isolated from the sorted cells so that the TCRbeta CDR3 region could be sequenced. TCRbeta CDR3 regions were sequenced using the immunoSEQ Assay. TCRdb took this table from immuneACCESS and kept in-frame rearrangements with V and J called. Such tables lack part of the clones; where checked against another copy, unresolved V genes explain under half of the gap, and the rest is unexplained. In this sample the table shows about 62,000 clones, around 90% of which occur a single time. The ten largest clones capture roughly 5.1% of the sample. Patients with a history of autoimmune disease or receiving systemic immunosuppression were excluded from the trial. Peripheral blood for TCR sequencing was collected from all dose cohorts at baseline, on cycle 4 day 1, and on cycle 7 day 1. The samples were drawn from a first-in-human, open-label, multicenter phase I dose-escalation trial of ivuxolimab. Adults with locally advanced or metastatic melanoma, renal cell carcinoma, hepatocellular carcinoma or head and neck squamous cell carcinoma were enrolled in the trial. Before TCR sequencing, CD4+ T cells and CD8+ T cells from peripheral blood were sorted into separate populations.

The sample comes from a study of OX40 agonist ivuxolimab in advanced cancers. In the study overall: Ivuxolimab was an agonistic, fully human IgG2 monoclonal antibody directed against OX40 (CD134), a costimulatory receptor. Intravenous ivuxolimab was administered to patients every 2 weeks at six dose levels: 0.01, 0.1, 0.3, 1.5, 3 and 10 mg/kg. Of the approximately 50 dose-escalation patients, hepatocellular carcinoma was present in around 20, melanoma in approximately 15, renal cell carcinoma in 9 and head and neck cancer in 9. In the dose-escalation cohort, over 65% of patients were male, and the mean age was approximately 55 years, with a range of about 23 to 90. Patients were allowed to have had prior anti-PD-1, anti-PD-L1 or anti-CTLA-4 therapy, and roughly 40% of the dose-escalation patients had been treated with checkpoint inhibitors. Partial responses were achieved by three dose-escalation patients, of whom one had hepatocellular carcinoma and two had cutaneous melanoma. Peripheral TCRbeta sequencing was intended to test whether TCR sequence diversity was altered and clonal T-cell expansion was caused by ivuxolimab. The paper covers the monotherapy dose-escalation part of the phase I ivuxolimab trial, which included N ≈ 50 patients. Results the study describes overall, beyond this receptor: At doses from 0.1 to 3.0 mg/kg, clonal expansion was seen in both CD4+ and CD8+ blood T cells between baseline and week 6. Partial responders in the 0.1-3.0 mg/kg groups had among the lowest normalized peripheral clonal expansion, especially among CD8+ T cells. Low levels of normalized T-cell clonal expansion were also shown by some nonresponding patients. After ivuxolimab, more expanded clones were found on average in CD8+ T cells than in CD4+ T cells. The antigen specificity of the clonally expanded peripheral T cells was not determined.

The CDR3 spans 13 residues, from the cysteine through the phenylalanine. Just CDR3 DNA is preserved here, 39 bases in frame from base 1. Trimming takes 1 base from V and 0 bases from J, and the germline ends sit 3 bases apart. Reading the germline V gene (reference sequence) gives CDR1 SEHNR and CDR2 FQNEAQ. Sequenced material: CD4+ or CD8+ T cells sorted from blood, taken in a trial of the OX40 agonist ivuxolimab. The TCR was taken from an adult with an advanced solid tumor such as melanoma, head and neck, liver or kidney cancer. The chain uses TRBV7-9 and TRBJ1-1; no D gene is confidently identified. The CDR3 has the sequence CASSLDMNTEAFF. The sequenced DNA is TGTGCCAGCAGCTTAGACATGAACACTGAAGCTTTCTTT.